Here is one TCR beta chain with its context. Its specificity is unknown. The source of the sample is a study of long-term antiretroviral therapy in people with HIV. A v3.0 immunoSEQ assay was performed at survey level. Data came from immunoSEQ multiplex PCR; TCRdb stores just in-frame clones and leaves some out. Here the sample spans tens of thousands of clones, 95% being singletons. Overall study findings and caveats: Diversity measured after ART increased yet remained under transplant donor controls.

V trimming: 3 bases; J trimming: 0 bases; junction bases outside the gene matches: 10. The CDR3 totals 18 residues. Germline CDR1 is LNHDA and CDR2 is SQIVND (reference sequence). Every one of the participants with HIV received treatment in the United States. The sample was unsorted PBMCs, taken 5.3 years after starting antiretroviral therapy. The V call is TRBV19, the J call TRBJ1-5, with 8 nucleotides matching TRBD1. The receptor's source is a man in his fifties with HIV. Here the CDR3 reads CASSIAGTGTYSNQPQHF. The CDR3 DNA reads as TGTGCCAGTAGTATCGCCGGGACAGGAACCTATAGCAATCAGCCCCAGCATTTT.